These T cell receptor beta chains were read from a single sample in a study of control samples from healthy donors and cancer patients. Libraries were prepared by immunoSEQ multiplex PCR; TCRdb keeps only in-frame clonotypes and omits some of them. The sample yields about 130,000 clones, about 93% seen once. The sample was PBMCs. These receptors originate from a man aged 45-60 years with head and neck cancer. Each CDR3 is given without its conserved first and last residue. Each record gives: CDR3 protein, V gene, J gene.

CDR3aa: ASSLWGNTGELF; v_gene: TRBV5-1; j_gene: TRBJ2-2
CDR3aa: SVAGTSVTGELF; v_gene: TRBV29-1; j_gene: TRBJ2-2
CDR3aa: ASSQVDRHEQY; v_gene: TRBV4-1; j_gene: TRBJ2-7
CDR3aa: SVGGPSYGYT; v_gene: TRBV29-1; j_gene: TRBJ1-2
CDR3aa: ASSFRETQY; v_gene: TRBV5-6; j_gene: TRBJ2-5
CDR3aa: ASSSWGGQNEQF; v_gene: TRBV6-2/TRBV6-3; j_gene: TRBJ2-1
CDR3aa: ASSYPSNSPLH; v_gene: TRBV28; j_gene: TRBJ1-6
CDR3aa: ASSYQGSWGEQY; v_gene: TRBV5-1; j_gene: TRBJ2-7
CDR3aa: ASSSGVMPPLH; v_gene: TRBV7-6; j_gene: TRBJ1-6
CDR3aa: ASTLDRDGSQPQH; v_gene: TRBV6-5; j_gene: TRBJ1-5